This T cell receptor beta chain came from a study of blood T cell repertoires in COVID-19. Study-level background: Sample material is recorded as cDNA or gDNA derived from T cells, B-cell-depleted T cells, or PBMCs.

Across 20 to 25 US areas, participants ranged in age from about 18 to 90 years. Participants' own reports of clinical history determined their cohort assignment. With V trimmed by 5 bases and J by 4 bases, 6 bases remained unmatched. This CDR3 has 14 residues. Germline V gene lookup returns CDR1 SGHAT and CDR2 FQNNGV. Here immunoSEQ multiplex PCR was the method, and the copy in TCRdb shows in-frame clones only, minus some. The sample records hundreds of thousands of clones, around 84% being singletons. The chain combines TRBV11-2 with TRBJ1-2; the match to TRBD1 covers 8 bases. Sequenced sample: PBMCs or T cells enriched from blood (not recorded which). The sequence was collected from a man aged 25 to 40 with acute COVID-19. CDR3 in DNA: TGTGCCAGCAGCCAGGACAGGGATCCCTATGGCTACACCTTC. This gives the protein CASSQDRDPYGYTF.